This T cell receptor beta chain was sequenced during a study of blood T cell repertoires in COVID-19. At the level of the study: COVID-19 samples collected from the United States, Italy and Spain covered acute and convalescent phases. The cDNA or gDNA used as material had been derived from T cells, B-cell-depleted T cells, or PBMCs.

In the original analysis: Cell counts per sample came from amplifying reference gene primers. The assay was immunoSEQ multiplex PCR, and TCRdb's table has in-frame clones only and misses some. The V and J calls and clone size were taken over from that table, and D and trimming were inferred from the DNA. This sample has approximately 150,000 clones, with 87% found just once. CDR1 MNHEY and CDR2 SMNVEV come from the germline V gene (reference sequence). The CDR3 is 16 residues long. Trimming removed 5 bases at V and 3 bases at J, with 20 bases between. Sequences were obtained from peripheral blood. The chain couples TRBV27 to TRBJ2-7; TRBD1 is a possible D gene (5 bases). This receptor was obtained from a man aged 80 or over with acute or convalescent COVID-19. The CDR3 sequence: CASSPNPGIPIYEQYF. The DNA of the CDR3 is TGTGCCAGCAGTCCGAACCCAGGGATCCCCATCTACGAGCAGTACTTC.